The 18 T cell receptor beta chains listed next were all sequenced from one sample in a study of Ad26.COV2.S vaccination and SARS-CoV-2 variants. Only in-frame clones appear in the TCRdb table, and some are missing; sequencing was by immunoSEQ multiplex PCR. Among approximately 410,000 clones, about 90% were seen once, and the ten largest hold about 1.6%. Treatment of the sample: some 20 received Ad26.COV2.S at low or high dose, single or two shots; 5 received placebo; per-sample allocation not given. Samples analyzed were those drawn on day 63 after the first vaccine or placebo injection. Sequenced here: peripheral blood, sampled in a trial of Ad26.COV2.S vaccine versus placebo. Receptor source: a person aged 18-60 years who received the Ad26.COV2.S COVID-19 vaccine or a placebo.

This clone is a singleton in its sample. The chain uses TRBV10-1 and TRBJ2-3; D gene ambiguous. CDR3 length: 16 residues. V was shortened by 6 bases and J by 2 bases, with 18 bases between the two germline ends. Germline CDR1 and CDR2: WNHNN and SYGVQD (reference sequence). CDR3 region: CASSGQWKMDTDTQYF. The CDR3 bases are TGCGCCAGCAGCGGGCAGTGGAAAATGGACACAGATACGCAGTATTTT.

The chain is built from TRBV30 and TRBJ2-1; tentatively, D is TRBD2 (6 bases). Trimming removed 4 bases at V and 7 bases at J, with 11 bases between. Germline V CDR1 and CDR2: GTSNPN, SVGIG (reference sequence). The CDR3 covers 12 residues. CDR3 bases: TGTGCCTGGACGCGACTAGAGAATGAGCAGTTCTTC. Its protein product is CAWTRLENEQFF.

V is TRBV27 and J is TRBJ2-1; 9 positions match TRBD1. In germline, CDR1 is MNHEY, CDR2 SMNVEV (reference sequence). V trimming: 9 bases; J trimming: 9 bases; junction bases outside the gene matches: 6. The CDR3 is made up of 12 amino acids. The CDR3: CASNTGGLEQFF. The CDR3 nucleotides read TGTGCCAGTAATACAGGGGGCCTTGAGCAGTTCTTC.

The rearrangement links TRBV9 to TRBJ1-3; unclear D gene. This CDR3 has 19 amino acids. The V end lost 0 bases, the J end lost 0 bases, and 19 bases lay between the germline ends. CDR1 SGDLS and CDR2 YYNGEE come from the germline V gene. The CDR3 protein is CASSVERDSPLISGNTIYF. CDR3 DNA sequence: TGTGCCAGCAGCGTAGAAAGGGATTCGCCCCTCATCTCTGGAAACACCATATATTTT.

The gene calls are TRBV13 and TRBJ2-4, with D possibly being TRBD2 (5 bases). There are 17 residues in the CDR3. V gave up 3 bases and J gave up 7 bases, with 22 bases separating them. CDR1 is PRHDT and CDR2 is FYEKMQ in the germline V gene (reference sequence). The chain's CDR3 is CASSLSPQASRGNIQYF. For the CDR3, the DNA is TGTGCCAGCAGCTTGTCCCCCCAGGCCTCAAGAGGGAACATTCAGTACTTC.

The chain joins TRBV19 to TRBJ2-3; TRBD1 aligns across 7 bases. After removal of 3 bases from V and 2 bases from J, the junction contained 5 bases not matched to a gene. The CDR3 runs to 15 residues. CDR1 and CDR2 from the germline V gene are LNHDA and SQIVND (reference sequence). The CDR3 here is CASSMTGWATDTQYF. Here the CDR3 DNA reads TGTGCCAGTAGTATGACAGGGTGGGCCACAGATACGCAGTATTTT.

The rearrangement joins TRBV13 to TRBJ2-1, with 10 bases lining up with TRBD1. The CDR3 is made up of 13 amino acids. The germline V gene has CDR1 PRHDT and CDR2 FYEKMQ (reference sequence). The ends lost 5 bases at V and 9 bases at J; junction bases unmatched: 4. As DNA, the CDR3 is TGTGCCAGCAGCGGGGGACAGGGGCTTGAGCAGTTCTTC. Its translation: CASSGGQGLEQFF. The full variable domain, completed using reference TRBV13 and TRBJ2-1, is AAGVIQSPRHLIKEKRETATLKCYPIPRHDTVYWYQQGPGQDPQFLISFYEKMQSDKGSIPDRFSAQQFSDYHSELNMSSLELGDSALYFCASSGGQGLEQFFGPGTRLTVL.

CDR3 sequence reads: CASSSPGQGYNEQFF. The CDR3 DNA reads TGTGCCAGCAGCTCACCGGGACAGGGATACAATGAGCAGTTCTTC. The J gene is TRBJ2-1, the V gene TRBV28; 9 nucleotides align to TRBD1. Looked up from germline, CDR1 is MDHEN and CDR2 is SYDVKM. The V segment lost 6 bases and the J segment 4 bases; nucleotides outside the gene matches: 7. The CDR3 covers 15 residues.

V usage is TRBV19 and J usage is TRBJ1-2, with TRBD1 matching over 8 bases. From germline, CDR1 is LNHDA and CDR2 SQIVND (reference sequence). The length of the CDR3 is 12 residues. Trimming at V came to 8 bases and at J to 8 bases, leaving 7 bases not matched to a gene. The CDR3 nucleotides are TGTGCCAGTGAGGGACAGGCCAAAGGCTACACCTTC. This translates into CASEGQAKGYTF.

The V gene is TRBV18, the J gene TRBJ2-5, with unresolved D. V dropped 2 bases and J dropped 1 base, with 2 bases sitting between them. Germline loops: CDR1 KGHSH, CDR2 LQKENI. The CDR3 has 12 residues. The CDR3 reads CASSPVQETQYF. The CDR3 DNA sequence: TGTGCCAGCTCACCAGTCCAAGAGACCCAGTACTTC.

This sequence joins TRBV21-1 and TRBJ2-1; TRBD2, the table's D call, lacks a check against the DNA. TRBV21-1 is an annotated pseudogene. CDR3 length: 15 amino acids. DNA for the CDR3: TGTGCCAGCAGCAGCTACAGCGGGGGAAACAATGAGCAGTTCTTC. It specifies CASSSYSGGNNEQFF.

The chain carries TRBV5-1 and TRBJ2-7, with 8 bases matching TRBD1. Per the germline V gene, CDR1 is SGHRS and CDR2 is YFSETQ. The CDR3 loop spans 18 amino acids. V was pared by 0 bases and J by 0 bases, with 11 bases of the junction left unmatched. DNA of the CDR3: TGCGCCAGCAGCTTGGGACCCCAGGGGGCGGGGAGCTCCTACGAGCAGTACTTC. Encoded protein: CASSLGPQGAGSSYEQYF.

The gene calls are TRBV19 and TRBJ1-2; 9 bases map to TRBD1. CDR1 is LNHDA, CDR2 SQIVND, per germline (reference sequence). V dropped 0 bases and J dropped 6; count of bases not matched to a gene: 8. CDR3 length equals 16 residues. The CDR3 region is CASSIEDRGPPNGYTF. As DNA, the CDR3 is TGTGCCAGTAGTATAGAGGACAGGGGCCCGCCCAATGGCTACACCTTC.

V usage is TRBV5-5 and J usage is TRBJ1-2; no clear D. Trimming took off 4 bases at V and 5 bases at J, with 15 bases between the two ends. Germline CDR1 is SGHKS and CDR2 is YYEKEE (reference sequence). This CDR3 spans 14 amino acids. CDR3 in amino acids: CASSLGRQGYGYTF. Here the CDR3 DNA reads TGTGCCAGCAGCCTTGGACGGCAAGGATATGGCTACACCTTC.

This rearrangement joins TRBV11-2 to TRBJ2-3, with D uncertain. In germline, CDR1 is SGHAT, CDR2 FQNNGV. CDR3 size: 14 residues. V lost 2 bases to trimming and J lost 1 base, with 7 bases between them. The CDR3 here is CASSLLQGTDTQYF. The CDR3 DNA sequence: TGTGCCAGCAGCTTATTGCAGGGCACAGATACGCAGTATTTT.

The chain uses TRBV4-3 and TRBJ2-5, with a tentative D call TRBD1 (5 bases). This CDR3 has 16 residues. The V gene's germline CDR1 is LGHNA and CDR2 YSLEER. With 0 bases removed from V and 5 bases from J, the gap between germline ends came to 16 bases. The DNA for the CDR3 is TGCGCCAGCAGCCAAGAAGGGGCCGGGCCGATGGAGACCCAGTACTTC. Protein product: CASSQEGAGPMETQYF.

This clone appeared once. The rearrangement uses TRBV6-5 and TRBJ2-1; D ambiguous. The CDR3 covers 14 residues. Trimming pared 6 bases from V and 6 bases from J, leaving 15 bases between. CDR1 MNHEY and CDR2 SVGAGI come from the germline V gene. The CDR3 region has the DNA TGTGCCAGCAGCGACTCACCTGGGCTCAATGAGCAGTTCTTC. It is translated as CASSDSPGLNEQFF.

The gene calls are TRBV11-2 and TRBJ2-1; D may match TRBD1 or TRBD2 (5 bases each). Germline assignment: CDR1 SGHAT and CDR2 FQNNGV. Trimming stripped 5 bases from V and 4 bases from J, with 15 bases between. CDR3 length: 15 residues. CDR3 in amino acids: CASSLTTGQYNEQFF. In DNA, the CDR3 is TGTGCCAGCAGCCTAACGACGGGGCAGTACAATGAGCAGTTCTTC.